The 29 T cell receptor beta chains presented below share a single source sample, sequenced in a study of blood T cell repertoires in COVID-19. The table came from immunoSEQ multiplex PCR; TCRdb's copy has only in-frame clones and leaves some out. The sample lists 200,000 to 300,000 clones, approximately 80% occurring once. Sequenced sample: peripheral blood. The receptors were gathered from a man in his forties who had recovered from COVID-19.

This rearrangement joins TRBV5-4 to TRBJ2-4; 9 nucleotides agree with TRBD1. The CDR3 extends over 14 amino acids. Germline-derived CDR1 and CDR2 are SGHNT and YYREEE (reference sequence). Trimming cost V 4 bases and J 5 bases; bases outside gene matches: 4. The DNA of the CDR3 is TGTGCCAGCAGCGGGCGGGACAGGGAAAACATTCAGTACTTC. It yields the protein CASSGRDRENIQYF.

The chain is built from TRBV4-3 and TRBJ2-7, with TRBD2 identical over 7 bases. The CDR3 totals 16 residues. Germline CDR1 is LGHNA and CDR2 is YSLEER. J was trimmed by 3 bases and V by 0 bases; bases with no gene match: 8. The chain's CDR3 is CASSQDGPSGVYEQYF. CDR3 in DNA: TGCGCCAGCAGCCAAGATGGTCCTAGCGGCGTCTACGAGCAGTACTTC.

The V gene is TRBV5-1, the J gene TRBJ2-5, with D possibly being TRBD2 (5 bases). V lost 1 base and J lost 5, with 12 bases in between. Germline V gene lookup returns CDR1 SGHRS and CDR2 YFSETQ. This CDR3 is 14 amino acids long. CDR3 region: CASSLRDGRETQYF. The DNA for the CDR3 is TGCGCCAGCAGCTTGCGGGATGGAAGGGAGACCCAGTACTTC.

This chain joins TRBV29-1 and TRBJ1-1, with D hard to call. This CDR3 is built from 13 residues. Germline assignment: CDR1 SQVTM and CDR2 ANQGSEA. Trimming removed 4 bases at V and 0 bases at J, with 9 bases between. The CDR3: CSVVWAMNTEAFF. The DNA for the CDR3 is TGCAGCGTTGTCTGGGCTATGAACACTGAAGCTTTCTTT. The whole variable domain, remainder taken from reference TRBV29-1 and TRBJ1-1, is SAVISQKPSRDICQRGTSLTIQCQVDSQVTMMFWYRQQPGQSLTLIATANQGSEATYESGFVIDKFPISRPNLTFSTLTVSNMSPEDSSIYLCSVVWAMNTEAFFGQGTRLTVV.

V is TRBV30 and J is TRBJ2-1; 8 nucleotides agree with TRBD2. V dropped 0 bases and J dropped 9; count of bases not matched to a gene: 10. Germline V lookup: CDR1 GTSNPN, CDR2 SVGIG (reference sequence). The CDR3 consists of 15 residues. The CDR3 here is CAWSVKYGRAGEQFF. CDR3 bases: TGTGCCTGGAGTGTCAAATACGGGAGGGCTGGTGAGCAGTTCTTC. The whole variable domain, remainder taken from reference TRBV30 and TRBJ2-1, is SQTIHQWPATLVQPVGSPLSLECTVEGTSNPNLYWYRQAAGRGLQLLFYSVGIGQISSEVPQNLSASRPQDRQFILSSKKLLLSDSGFYLCAWSVKYGRAGEQFFGPGTRLTVL.

V usage is TRBV30 and J usage is TRBJ2-7, with 8 bases lining up with TRBD2. This CDR3 spans 15 amino acids. V lost 4 bases and J lost 2; bases outside the gene matches: 10. Germline loops: CDR1 GTSNPN, CDR2 SVGIG (reference sequence). The CDR3 reads CAWTVAGGGTYEQYF. CDR3 sequence (DNA): TGTGCCTGGACTGTGGCGGGGGGTGGTACCTACGAGCAGTACTTC.

The chain recombines TRBV7-2 with TRBJ1-5; unclear D gene. The CDR3 contains 15 residues. V was shortened by 5 bases and J by 0 bases, with 11 bases between the two germline ends. Germline CDR1 is SGHTA and CDR2 is FQGNSA. The CDR3 sequence is CASSLYRDSNQPQHF. DNA of the CDR3: TGTGCCAGCAGCCTCTATCGGGATAGCAATCAGCCCCAGCATTTT.

DNA for the CDR3: TGTGCCAGCAGTGATTGGGCTAGCGGGTCCTACGAGCAGTACTTC. Translated: CASSDWASGSYEQYF. This chain joins TRBV2 and TRBJ2-7; 8 bases are a match to TRBD2. The length of the CDR3 is 15 residues. V lost 3 bases to trimming and J lost 1 base; unmatched junction nucleotides: 5. Germline CDR1 SNHLY, CDR2 FYNNEI.

The V call is TRBV18, the J call TRBJ2-2, with D hard to call. V shed 3 bases and J shed 2 bases, with 7 bases lying between them. Germline V CDR1 and CDR2: KGHSH, LQKENI. CDR3 length: 14 amino acids. The CDR3 reads CASSPYSNTGELFF. In DNA, the CDR3 is TGTGCCAGCTCACCTTACAGTAACACCGGGGAGCTGTTTTTT.

The V call is TRBV2, the J call TRBJ2-7; 7 bases match TRBD2. Germline CDR1 reads SNHLY; CDR2 reads FYNNEI. The CDR3 totals 14 residues. Trimming at V came to 4 bases and at J to 2 bases, leaving 5 bases not matched to a gene. The CDR3 DNA reads as TGTGCCAGCAGTGGAGGCGGGAGTGCCTACGAGCAGTACTTC. This encodes CASSGGGSAYEQYF.

The DNA of the CDR3 is TGTGCCAGCAGCCTCAGGGGACTACTTAGAAACATTCAGTACTTC. Amino acid sequence: CASSLRGLLRNIQYF. The V and J genes are TRBV11-3 and TRBJ2-4; possible D gene TRBD2, 7 bases. Trimming took off 5 bases at V and 6 bases at J, with 17 bases between the two ends. Germline CDR1 SGHNT, CDR2 YENEEA. CDR3 length: 15 amino acids.

V gene TRBV11-2 combines with J gene TRBJ1-2; the match to TRBD1 covers 12 bases. Germline loops: CDR1 SGHAT, CDR2 FQNNGV. The V segment lost 4 bases and the J segment 7 bases; nucleotides outside the gene matches: 7. The CDR3 contains 15 residues. CDR3 in amino acids: CASSSGRDRGLGYTF. DNA for the CDR3: TGTGCCAGCAGCTCCGGACGGGACAGGGGGCTTGGCTACACCTTC.

This clone was seen only a few times. The rearrangement joins TRBV9 to TRBJ2-1; TRBD2 matches at 12 bases. In germline, CDR1 is SGDLS, CDR2 YYNGEE. V lost 4 bases and J lost 5; bases outside the gene matches: 7. This CDR3 region has 16 residues. CDR3: CASSLGLAGFNNEQFF. CDR3 sequence (DNA): TGTGCCAGCAGCTTAGGACTAGCGGGGTTTAACAATGAGCAGTTCTTC. The variable domain in full, completed from reference TRBV9 and TRBJ2-1, reads DSGVTQTPKHLITATGQRVTLRCSPRSGDLSVYWYQQSLDQGLQFLIQYYNGEERAKGNILERFSAQQFPDLHSELNLSSLELGDSALYFCASSLGLAGFNNEQFFGPGTRLTVL.

This chain links TRBV29-1 with TRBJ2-3; 8 bases are a match to TRBD2. V shed 6 bases, J shed 1 base, and the junction held 12 bases outside the gene matches. Germline V gives CDR1 SQVTM, CDR2 ANQGSEA. This CDR3 has 16 residues. CDR3 nucleotides: TGCAGCGTCGCCGGGACTAGAATTTCGGGCACAGATACGCAGTATTTT. It specifies CSVAGTRISGTDTQYF.

The rearrangement links TRBV10-3 to TRBJ2-3; 7 nucleotides agree with TRBD2. Germline V CDR1 and CDR2: ENHRY, SYGVKD. The V and J ends lost 7 bases and 0 bases, in that order; junction bases with no gene match: 4. The CDR3 is 14 residues long. The CDR3 coding sequence is TGTGCCATCAAAGCGGGGTTTAGCACAGATACGCAGTATTTT. It codes for CAIKAGFSTDTQYF.

The rearrangement uses TRBV3-1 (or the pseudogene TRBV3-2) and TRBJ1-4, with D perhaps matching TRBD1 (5 bases). Germline V CDR1 and CDR2: LGHDT, YNNKEL (reference sequence). The CDR3 is 16 amino acids. Trimming removed 1 base at V and 8 bases at J, with 17 bases between. Here the CDR3 DNA reads TGTGCCAGCAGCCAAGCCCGGGACGGGAGTCGGGAAAAACTGTTTTTT. Its protein is CASSQARDGSREKLFF.

J is TRBJ1-4 and V is TRBV9; D possibly corresponds to TRBD1 (6 bases). Germline CDR1 is SGDLS and CDR2 is YYNGEE. V was cut by 3 bases and J by 7 bases, with 16 bases left in between. The CDR3 runs to 15 residues. Here the CDR3 DNA reads TGTGCCAGCAGCGGAATGCAGGGGCCGTTTGAAAAACTGTTTTTT. It translates to CASSGMQGPFEKLFF.

The V and J genes are TRBV10-3 and TRBJ1-2; 9 bases agree with TRBD1. The germline V gene encodes CDR1 ENHRY and CDR2 SYGVKD. This CDR3 region has 18 residues. Trimming took 4 bases from V and 5 from J; bases not matched to a gene: 17. As DNA, the CDR3 is TGTGCCATCAGTGTATTTACCTCCGGGACAGGGAAATCATATGGCTACACCTTC. Translating it yields CAISVFTSGTGKSYGYTF.

This chain joins TRBV11-3 and TRBJ1-2; 7 positions agree with TRBD1. After removal of 5 bases from V and 1 base from J, the junction contained 10 bases not matched to a gene. The CDR3 extends over 16 amino acids. Germline V gives CDR1 SGHNT, CDR2 YENEEA. The CDR3 DNA follows: TGTGCCAGCAGCCTAGCCACAGGGGCGGTTAACTATGGCTACACCTTC. This gives the protein CASSLATGAVNYGYTF.

The rearrangement joins TRBV4-3 to TRBJ2-5; no clear D. The CDR3 is made up of 13 amino acids. The germline V and J ends were trimmed by 1 base and 4 bases, with 7 bases remaining between them. Germline loops: CDR1 LGHNA, CDR2 YSLEER. CDR3 sequence: CASSQGLGETQYF. CDR3 bases: TGCGCCAGCAGCCAAGGACTGGGAGAGACCCAGTACTTC.

The gene calls are TRBV10-3 and TRBJ2-7; TRBD2 agrees at 9 bases. This CDR3 has 16 amino acids. Germline V gene sequence: CDR1 ENHRY, CDR2 SYGVKD. With V trimmed by 10 bases and J by 4 bases, 17 bases remained unmatched. This CDR3 is CATESTVTSGLYEQYF. Here the CDR3 DNA reads TGTGCCACCGAGTCCACAGTGACTAGCGGATTATACGAGCAGTACTTC.

The chain recombines TRBV4-3 with TRBJ1-2, with TRBD1 matching 10 bases. V shed 1 base, J shed 3 bases, and the junction held 8 bases outside the gene matches. Germline CDR1 LGHNA, CDR2 YSLEER. The CDR3 is made up of 17 amino acids. The CDR3: CASSQGAGTGDYYGYTF. CDR3 sequence (DNA): TGCGCCAGCAGCCAAGGGGCCGGGACAGGGGACTACTATGGCTACACCTTC.

The chain employs TRBV29-1 and TRBJ2-5, with D maybe TRBD2 (5 bases). Trimming removed 5 bases from V and 3 bases from J, with 7 bases in between. The CDR3 contains 11 residues. CDR1 and CDR2 (germline): SQVTM, ANQGSEA. CDR3: CSVRGEETQYF. The CDR3, as DNA: TGCAGCGTTCGGGGAGAAGAGACCCAGTACTTC.

This chain connects TRBV9 to TRBJ2-7, with a tentative D call TRBD1 (5 bases). This CDR3 contains 13 residues. The V end was cut by 6 bases, the J end by 3 bases, with 13 bases between. From germline, CDR1 is SGDLS and CDR2 YYNGEE. The CDR3 bases are TGTGCCAGCAACCAGTTAGACAGCTACGAGCAGTACTTC. Protein product: CASNQLDSYEQYF.

The V gene is TRBV7-6, the J gene TRBJ1-3; no definite D call. This CDR3 comprises 15 residues. V was trimmed by 5 bases and J by 7 bases, leaving 18 bases between them. CDR1 and CDR2 from the germline V gene are SGHVS and FNYEAQ. The CDR3 DNA is TGTGCCAGCAGCCCCGATGAGATCTCGCGGAACACCATATATTTT. It specifies CASSPDEISRNTIYF.

This chain uses TRBV7-2 with TRBJ2-2; D may be TRBD1 (6 bases). The CDR3 length is 16 residues. Germline V gives CDR1 SGHTA, CDR2 FQGNSA. V was clipped by 4 bases and J by 4 bases, with 16 bases between them. CDR3 sequence (DNA): TGTGCCAGCAGCTCAAGACAGGCCGGGGTCACCGGGGAGCTGTTTTTT. Translating gives CASSSRQAGVTGELFF.

The V and J genes are TRBV4-3 and TRBJ2-7; TRBD1 might be the D (6 bases). Germline-derived CDR1 and CDR2 are LGHNA and YSLEER. The V and J ends lost 0 bases and 6 bases respectively, with 12 bases between them. CDR3 size: 14 residues. CDR3 amino acids: CASSQDYRVFEQYF. DNA for the CDR3: TGCGCCAGCAGCCAAGATTACAGGGTCTTCGAGCAGTACTTC.

The genes are TRBV3-1 (or the pseudogene TRBV3-2) and TRBJ2-3; 9 bases are a match to TRBD2. Germline V lookup: CDR1 LGHDT, CDR2 YNNKEL (reference sequence). V lost 0 bases, J lost 4 bases, and 5 bases stayed unmatched. The CDR3 consists of 16 residues. The CDR3 sequence is CASSQDVASGADTQYF. CDR3 nucleotides: TGTGCCAGCAGCCAAGATGTGGCTAGCGGGGCAGATACGCAGTATTTT.

The chain joins TRBV20-1 to TRBJ2-1; 7 bases are shared with TRBD2. This CDR3 is built from 15 residues. Looked up from germline, CDR1 is DFQATT and CDR2 is SNEGSKA (reference sequence). With 3 bases clipped from V and 9 bases from J, the junction kept 14 bases outside the gene matches. The CDR3 bases are TGCAGTGCTAGTCCCGCGGGAGACCGAGGTCCTGAGCAGTTCTTC. It translates to CSASPAGDRGPEQFF.